This T cell receptor (beta chain) derives from a study of T cell responses to AZD1222 COVID-19 vaccine. Generated by immunoSEQ multiplex PCR, the TCRdb table keeps only in-frame clones and is missing some. The repertoire holds roughly 69,000 clones, approximately 80% seen once, with about an eighth in the top ten. Germline-derived CDR1 and CDR2 are KGHSH and LQKENI. V gave up 3 bases and J gave up 0 bases; unmatched junction bases: 1. This CDR3 has 15 amino acids. Findings and limits, study-wide: Samples come after the peak T cell response, not at day 14.

Of note for this clone: Its antigen is unidentified.

This material consisted of peripheral blood, taken 28 days after the second AZD1222 dose. The source of this sequence is an adult who received the AZD1222 COVID-19 vaccine. The chain recombines TRBV18 with TRBJ2-1, with TRBD1 matching over 8 bases. The CDR3 nucleotides are TGTGCCAGCTCACCGGGGACAGGCTCCTACAATGAGCAGTTCTTC. This gives the protein CASSPGTGSYNEQFF.